This TCR beta chain emerged from a study of blood T cell repertoires in COVID-19. For the study at large: The United States, Italy and Spain provided the acute and convalescent COVID-19 samples.

This clone has a handful of counts. The CDR3 runs 16 residues. Measured with immunoSEQ multiplex PCR; TCRdb has only the in-frame clones, and not every one. The sample lists roughly 220,000 clones; roughly 80% were seen once. This TCR was recovered from a woman of 80 years or more with COVID-19, enrolled during active disease. The V call is TRBV21-1, the J call TRBJ1-5; the table's D call of TRBD1 was not tested on the DNA. TRBV21-1 is termed a pseudogene. The sample consisted of peripheral blood. The CDR3 loop reads CASSIFKTGLSQPQHF. The CDR3 DNA sequence: TGTGCCAGCAGCATATTTAAGACAGGGCTCTCTCAGCCCCAGCATTTT.